The 30 T cell receptor beta chains presented below share a single source sample, sequenced in a study of regulatory T cells in long-lasting Graves disease (dated by TCRdb to the early 2020s). Receptor libraries were prepared by multiplex PCR. The sequencer listed for this sample is Illumina HiSeq 4000. iRepertoire HTBI primers and Arm-PCR amplification of CDR3 regions were used to construct TCR beta libraries. The raw public data were reprocessed by TCRdb itself: fastp quality trimming at Q25, MiXCR clonotype calling, in-frame beta chains only. Merged by CDR3 protein, the rows form single entries marked with the most common genes and DNA. This sample gives about 620,000 distinct CDR3 sequences in total; under 20% of them show up just once. The ten most abundant clones make up around 18% of the sample. The time point tag for this specimen amounts to: newly diagnosed GD, antithyroid drugs for less than 3 months. For both TCR sequencing and RNA sequencing, RNA was extracted from PBMCs in TRIzol.

The same data also contributed to another study, on T cells in Graves' hyperthyroidism and ophthalmopathy.

Sequenced material: peripheral blood mononuclear cells (PBMCs), taken at new diagnosis, from a patient treated with antithyroid drugs. These receptors all come from a woman younger than 45 with Graves disease. Donor details come from another sample of the same person, matched by shared clones.

This clonotype was observed at least ten times. The chain uses TRBV20-1 and TRBJ2-1; D gene uncertain. CDR3 size: 15 residues. Trimming removed 8 bases at V and 2 bases at J, with 19 bases between. Germline lookup yields CDR1 DFQATT and CDR2 SNEGSKA (reference sequence). This CDR3 reads CSSDPKLGTYNEQFF. In DNA form, the CDR3 reads TGCAGTTCAGACCCAAAACTGGGGACCTACAATGAGCAGTTCTTC.

This clonotype was seen repeatedly, ten times or more. The J gene is TRBJ2-1, the V gene TRBV19; D call uncertain. The V end lost 3 bases, the J end lost 6 bases, and 15 bases lay between the germline ends. CDR1 and CDR2 (germline): LNHDA, SQIVND (reference sequence). The CDR3 totals 15 residues. The CDR3 spells CASSIVGGVPNEQFF. The CDR3 bases are TGTGCCAGTAGTATCGTCGGCGGAGTCCCCAATGAGCAGTTCTTC.

The table lists this clonotype with a few counts. The V and J genes are TRBV6-2 or TRBV6-3 and TRBJ1-5, with a weak D call TRBD1 (5 bases). The germline V gene has CDR1 MNHEY and CDR2 SVGEGT. CDR3 length: 17 residues. With 2 bases removed from V and 2 bases from J, the gap between germline ends came to 16 bases. CDR3 protein: CASSYELGHEGNQPQHF. CDR3 DNA: TGTGCCAGCAGTTACGAATTGGGGCACGAGGGCAATCAGCCCCAGCATTTT.

The chain links TRBV29-1 to TRBJ2-5; D uncertain. The V and J ends lost 6 bases and 4 bases respectively, with 12 bases between them. The CDR3 contains 12 residues. Germline CDR1 is SQVTM and CDR2 is ANQGSEA. This chain's CDR3 is CSVRASGETQYF. In nucleotides, the CDR3 is TGCAGCGTCCGGGCCTCGGGAGAGACCCAGTACTTC.

This clonotype was picked up a small number of times. The chain employs TRBV15 and TRBJ1-6; D call uncertain. CDR3 length equals 15 residues. CDR1 and CDR2 (germline): LNHNV, YYDKDF (reference sequence). V lost 0 bases and J 6 bases, leaving 9 bases between the germline ends. The CDR3 region is CATSRDWGSNSPLHF. CDR3 nucleotide sequence: TGTGCCACCAGCAGAGATTGGGGAAGTAATTCACCCCTCCACTTT.

The table lists this clonotype with many counts. The chain couples TRBV7-9 to TRBJ2-1, with 8 positions matching TRBD1. Germline V gene lookup returns CDR1 SEHNR and CDR2 FQNEAQ (reference sequence). With V trimmed by 5 bases and J by 7 bases, 4 bases remained unmatched. CDR3 length: 13 amino acids. CDR3 DNA: TGTGCCAGCAGCCCGACAGGGGCGAATGAGCAGTTCTTC. Residues: CASSPTGANEQFF.

This clonotype was seen repeatedly, ten times or more. This chain connects TRBV2 to TRBJ2-4; D gene uncertain. Germline lookup yields CDR1 SNHLY and CDR2 FYNNEI. The CDR3 runs to 17 residues. Trimming stripped 6 bases from V and 0 bases from J, with 18 bases between. The CDR3 DNA follows: TGTGCCAGCAGCCGAACCGACTCCACCGTAGCCAAAAACATTCAGTACTTC. Residues: CASSRTDSTVAKNIQYF.

This clonotype was found many times. The V call is TRBV20-1, the J call TRBJ1-4, with 9 bases lining up with TRBD1. V trimming: 6 bases; J trimming: 7 bases; junction bases outside the gene matches: 9. This CDR3 is 14 amino acids long. Germline CDR1 DFQATT, CDR2 SNEGSKA (reference sequence). The CDR3 loop is CSAQRGQGVEKLFF. CDR3 bases: TGCAGTGCCCAGAGGGGACAGGGTGTTGAAAAACTGTTTTTT.

Note on this clonotype: A much larger clone lies one base from this, so it may be a read error. The chain joins TRBV5-4 to TRBJ2-1; D gene unclear. Germline CDR1 SGHNT, CDR2 YYREEE (reference sequence). The V end was cut by 1 base, the J end by 10 bases, with 12 bases between. The CDR3 contains 13 residues. The CDR3 loop is CASSLIDTYEQFF. The CDR3 bases are TGTGCCAGCAGCTTGATCGATACCTACGAGCAGTTCTTC.

This clonotype was counted only a few times. The J gene is TRBJ1-2, the V gene TRBV18; D call uncertain. The CDR3 consists of 12 residues. CDR1 is KGHSH and CDR2 is LQKENI in the germline V gene. Trimming took 6 bases from V and 11 from J, leaving 16 bases between them. CDR3 sequence: CASSGYFGGYTF. CDR3 DNA: TGTGCCAGCTCGGGGTACTTCGGAGGTTACACCTTC.

In its sample, this clonotype was seen many times. The rearrangement joins TRBV20-1 to TRBJ2-3; 10 nucleotides align to TRBD2. The germline V gene has CDR1 DFQATT and CDR2 SNEGSKA (reference sequence). The CDR3 spans 16 residues. V shed 1 base, J shed 0 bases, and the junction held 4 bases outside the gene matches. The CDR3 nucleotides are TGCAGTGCTAGAGGGGTTAGCGGGAGGAGCACAGATACGCAGTATTTT. Residues: CSARGVSGRSTDTQYF.

This clonotype was recorded a few times. This chain joins TRBV20-1 and TRBJ2-1; D might be TRBD1 or TRBD2, each matching 6 bases. Trimming removed 5 bases from V and 4 bases from J, with 15 bases in between. The CDR3 is 14 residues long. CDR1 is DFQATT and CDR2 is SNEGSKA in the germline V gene (reference sequence). CDR3 nucleotides: TGCAGTGCTCGATTAGGGGGGAGTTACAATGAGCAGTTCTTC. This codes for CSARLGGSYNEQFF.

This clonotype was seen repeatedly, ten times or more. The rearrangement uses TRBV6-5 and TRBJ2-7; maybe TRBD1 (6 bases). The CDR3 extends over 14 amino acids. V lost 0 bases to trimming and J lost 6 bases, with 12 bases between them. Germline CDR1 and CDR2: MNHEY and SVGAGI. The CDR3 is CASSYSRGSGEQYF. CDR3 bases: TGTGCCAGCAGTTACTCCAGGGGTTCCGGCGAGCAGTACTTC.

V is TRBV7-3 and J is TRBJ2-1, with D perhaps given as TRBD1 or TRBD2 (7 bases each). The CDR3 is 13 residues long. Germline V lookup: CDR1 SGHTA, CDR2 FQGTGA. Trimming pared 6 bases from V and 5 bases from J, leaving 11 bases between. CDR3 bases: TGTGCCAGCAGAAGCGGGACAGACAATGAGCAGTTCTTC. Encoded protein: CASRSGTDNEQFF.

This clonotype occurred many times. The CDR3 sequence is CASSPLSGGAYEQYF. The CDR3 DNA sequence: TGTGCCAGCTCACCATTAAGCGGGGGAGCCTACGAGCAGTACTTC. This sequence joins TRBV18 and TRBJ2-7, with 8 positions matching TRBD2. The CDR3 loop spans 15 amino acids. Germline V gene data show CDR1 as KGHSH and CDR2 as LQKENI. Trimming at V came to 2 bases and at J to 2 bases, leaving 5 bases not matched to a gene.

Note on this clonotype: This may be a read error, as it is one base from a much larger clone. The rearrangement uses TRBV2 and TRBJ2-7, with D tentatively TRBD1 or TRBD2 (5 bases each). The CDR3 covers 12 residues. CDR1 SNHLY and CDR2 FYNNEI come from the germline V gene. As DNA, the CDR3 is TGTGCCAGCCGGGACGTAGCCTACAAGCAGTACTTC. It specifies CASRDVAYKQYF.

This clonotype has at least ten counts. The junction shows a germline mismatch at one end, possibly a read error. This rearrangement joins TRBV20-1 to TRBJ2-7, with D perhaps TRBD2 (5 bases). This CDR3 has 16 residues. Germline values: CDR1 DFQATT, CDR2 SNEGSKA (reference sequence). As DNA, the CDR3 is TGCAGTGCCAGAGACGAGGGTACACCGGGGTCCTACGAGCAGTACTTC. It yields the protein CSARDEGTPGSYEQYF.

At least ten counts were recorded for this clonotype. This chain joins TRBV28 and TRBJ2-5; D may match TRBD1 or TRBD2 (7 bases each). Germline-derived CDR1 and CDR2 are MDHEN and SYDVKM. CDR3 length: 12 residues. Trimming left V 3 bases short and J 9 bases short, with 11 bases between. CDR3 sequence (DNA): TGTGCCAGCAGTTTCCAGGGGGGGGCCCAGTACTTC. Residues: CASSFQGGAQYF.

This clonotype came up many times. The chain has TRBV28 and TRBJ1-2, with 7 bases that match TRBD1. V trimming: 6 bases; J trimming: 4 bases; junction bases outside the gene matches: 11. Germline assignment: CDR1 MDHEN and CDR2 SYDVKM. This CDR3 has 15 residues. CDR3: CASRTSTGVAYGYTF. CDR3 in DNA: TGTGCCAGCAGGACATCAACAGGGGTTGCCTATGGCTACACCTTC.

About this clonotype: This likely traces to a read error, being one base from a far larger clone. This chain links TRBV28 with TRBJ2-1, with a tentative D call TRBD1 (5 bases). TRBJ2-5 explains the end of the DNA better; the J call may be wrong. The CDR3 spans 14 residues. Germline lookup yields CDR1 MDHEN and CDR2 SYDVKM. CDR3 bases: TGTGTCAGCAGTTTATGGGGCCCACAAGAGACCCAGTACTTC. Encoded protein: CVSSLWGPQETQYF.

CDR3 sequence (DNA): TGTGCCAGCAGTGAGATCCTAACCGGGACAGGGGTCTACGAGCAGTACTTC. This sequence encodes CASSEILTGTGVYEQYF. The chain joins TRBV6-1 to TRBJ2-7; 10 bases are shared with TRBD1. The germline V gene has CDR1 MNHNS and CDR2 SASEGT. The V gene end was trimmed by 3 bases and the J gene end by 3 bases; junction bases not matched to a gene: 11. The length of the CDR3 is 17 residues.

This clonotype was found many times. One junction end disagrees with the germline gene, perhaps due to a read error. The gene calls are TRBV28 and TRBJ1-5; D remains ambiguous. The CDR3 runs to 12 residues. CDR1 is MDHEN and CDR2 is SYDVKM in the germline V gene. In DNA, the CDR3 is TGTGCCGGCAGCGGTTCGGTTCAGCCCCAGCATTTT. This encodes CAGSGSVQPQHF.

This clonotype was seen at least ten times. This chain uses TRBV28 with TRBJ1-5; D remains unclear. The CDR3 loop spans 14 amino acids. V was trimmed by 5 bases and J by 3 bases, leaving 11 bases between them. From germline, CDR1 is MDHEN and CDR2 SYDVKM. The CDR3 here is CASSAGQFNQPQHF. The CDR3 coding sequence is TGTGCCAGCAGTGCCGGGCAGTTCAATCAGCCCCAGCATTTT.

J is TRBJ2-7 and V is TRBV7-2; D call uncertain. V lost 4 bases and J 2 bases, leaving 12 bases between the germline ends. CDR1 and CDR2 (germline): SGHTA, FQGNSA. This CDR3 is built from 14 residues. The CDR3 DNA follows: TGTGCCAGCAGCTCTTATAACTACCCCTACGAGCAGTACTTC. Protein: CASSSYNYPYEQYF.

This clonotype was picked up many times. The V gene is TRBV7-3, the J gene TRBJ2-3; D is ambiguous. V lost 5 bases to trimming and J lost 0 bases, with 9 bases between them. The germline V gene encodes CDR1 SGHTA and CDR2 FQGTGA. The CDR3 runs 14 residues. The CDR3 coding sequence is TGTGCCAGCAGCCCCCTCTCAAGCACAGATACGCAGTATTTT. Translated: CASSPLSSTDTQYF.

There are a few counts of this clonotype. This chain connects TRBV5-1 to TRBJ2-1; unclear D gene. Germline-derived CDR1 and CDR2 are SGHRS and YFSETQ. Trimming took 1 base from V and 2 from J, leaving 13 bases between them. The CDR3 is 16 amino acids. CDR3 protein: CASSLMANGPYNEQFF. Here the CDR3 DNA reads TGCGCCAGCAGCTTGATGGCTAACGGGCCCTACAATGAGCAGTTCTTC.

CDR3 sequence: CASSELMKRNTGELFF. CDR3 bases: TGTGCCAGCAGTGAATTAATGAAGCGGAACACCGGGGAGCTGTTTTTT. The chain joins TRBV25-1 to TRBJ2-2; no clear D. The CDR3 consists of 16 residues. The ends were cut back, 1 base at V and 1 base at J, with 10 bases in the middle. CDR1 MGHDK and CDR2 SYGVNS come from the germline V gene.

This clonotype was recorded at least ten times. This rearrangement joins TRBV3-1 to TRBJ2-7; 7 bases agree with TRBD2. Germline lookup yields CDR1 LGHDT and CDR2 YNNKEL (reference sequence). The CDR3 contains 15 residues. V dropped 4 bases and J dropped 1; count of bases not matched to a gene: 7. The CDR3 DNA reads TGTGCCAGCAGCCTCGCAAGCGGGACGTCCTACGAGCAGTACTTC. Protein sequence: CASSLASGTSYEQYF.

The CDR3 region has the DNA TGTGCCAGCAGCAGCCAGGCGAGCTCCTATAATTCACCCCTCCACTTT. It codes for CASSSQASSYNSPLHF. J is TRBJ1-6 and V is TRBV5-5; no definite D call. V was trimmed by 4 bases and J by 0 bases, leaving 11 bases between them. The CDR3 runs 16 residues. Germline CDR1 reads SGHKS; CDR2 reads YYEKEE (reference sequence). The variable domain in full, completed from reference TRBV5-5 and TRBJ1-6, reads DAGVTQSPTHLIKTRGQQVTLRCSPISGHKSVSWYQQVLGQGPQFIFQYYEKEERGRGNFPDRFSARQFPNYSSELNVNALLLGDSALYLCASSSQASSYNSPLHFGNGTRLTVT.

Points on this clonotype: A much larger clone sits a single nucleotide away, making a read error possible. The CDR3 does not close with the conserved phenylalanine or tryptophan, likely indicating a read error. This chain joins TRBV6-1 and TRBJ1-5, with TRBD1 matching over 9 bases. Germline V lookup: CDR1 MNHNS, CDR2 SASEGT. This CDR3 contains 16 residues. With 5 bases clipped from V and 2 bases from J, the junction kept 7 bases outside the gene matches. CDR3 nucleotides: TGTGCCAGCAGTAGGGACAGGGTGATGGGCAATCAGCCCCAGCATCTT. Translating it yields CASSRDRVMGNQPQHL.